What follows are 5 T cell receptor beta chains derived from one specimen sequenced in a study of Tregs in tolerant kidney transplant recipients (dated by TCRdb to between 2019 and 2020). Libraries came from the immunoSEQ multiplex PCR assay. As stored in TCRdb, this immuneACCESS dataset retains in-frame rearrangements with V and J assigned. A fraction of the clones does not appear; measured against another copy, unresolved V genes explain less than half of the discrepancy, and the remainder lacks a known reason. This sample comprises 15,000 to 20,000 clones, roughly 58% of them detected only once. In total, the top ten clones hold about 3.5% of the sample. These receptors are not linked to any known antigen. Sequencing was done on a sample of Tregs from blood cultured with allogeneic cells. The source is a human donor in good health.

This chain joins TRBV6-5 and TRBJ2-7, with 8 bases aligning to TRBD2. Trimming removed 11 bases from V and 3 bases from J; junction bases left unmatched: 9. CDR1 is MNHEY, CDR2 SVGAGI, per germline. This CDR3 spans 13 amino acids. CDR3 in amino acids: CAVREGGDYEQYF. The DNA of the CDR3 is TGTGCCGTCCGGGAGGGCGGGGACTACGAGCAGTACTTC.

This chain connects TRBV7-9 to TRBJ2-2; D is unclear. The CDR3 spans 16 residues. The germline V gene encodes CDR1 SEHNR and CDR2 FQNEAQ (reference sequence). V lost 5 bases, J lost 4 bases, and 17 bases lay in between. In DNA form, the CDR3 reads TGTGCCAGCAGCCCACTTCGTGTGGTATTCACCGGGGAGCTGTTTTTT. Translation gives CASSPLRVVFTGELFF.

The J gene is TRBJ2-5, the V gene TRBV7-3; weak D call: TRBD2 (6 bases). Germline V lookup: CDR1 SGHTA, CDR2 FQGTGA. V gave up 3 bases and J gave up 4 bases, with 12 bases separating them. The CDR3 has 14 amino acids. This chain's CDR3 is CASSFMGGSETQYF. The CDR3 coding sequence is TGTGCCAGCAGCTTTATGGGGGGTTCAGAGACCCAGTACTTC.

The V gene is TRBV7-3, the J gene TRBJ2-3; 8 bases are a match to TRBD2. The germline CDR1 and CDR2 sequences are SGHTA and FQGTGA. The CDR3 sequence is 17 residues long. After removal of 2 bases from V and 5 bases from J, the junction contained 12 bases not matched to a gene. DNA of the CDR3: TGTGCCAGCAGCTTATTGGGCGACGGGAGGGCCGGAGATACGCAGTATTTT. It specifies CASSLLGDGRAGDTQYF.

This chain connects TRBV29-1 to TRBJ1-2, with 8 bases matching TRBD1. There are 13 residues in the CDR3. V lost 4 bases, J lost 4 bases, and 5 bases stayed unmatched. CDR1 and CDR2 (germline): SQVTM, ANQGSEA. The CDR3 nucleotides are TGCAGCGTTGTGGGAACAGGGGGCTATGGCTACACCTTC. Encoded protein: CSVVGTGGYGYTF.